A selection of T cell receptor beta chains follows, all from one sample in a study of blood T cell repertoires in COVID-19. Generated by immunoSEQ multiplex PCR, the TCRdb table keeps only in-frame clones and is missing some. The sample records about 440,000 clones, nearly 90% being singletons. Input material: PBMCs or T cells enriched from blood (not recorded which). These TCRs come from a young woman with acute COVID-19. The CDR3 runs from the conserved cysteine through the conserved F or W. A D gene is named only where the DNA matches it firmly. Size is omitted from some rows. Given values are once, few, many or a class for expanded clones.

NA	14	TRBD1	TRBV18	TRBJ2-7	CASSPRQGTYEQYF	TGTGCCAGCTCACCACGACAGGGAACCTACGAGCAGTACTTC
NA	14	NA	TRBV11-2	TRBJ2-5	CASSLLGVFGTQYF	TGTGCCAGCAGCTTATTAGGGGTTTTTGGGACCCAGTACTTC
NA	15	NA	TRBV19	TRBJ2-1	CASSIGRGAYNEQFF	TGTGCCAGTAGTATAGGTAGGGGTGCCTACAATGAGCAGTTCTTC
once	15	TRBD2	TRBV5-6	TRBJ2-3	CASSWGGLSTDTQYF	TGTGCCAGCAGCTGGGGGGGTCTAAGCACAGATACGCAGTATTTT
NA	14	NA	TRBV10-2	TRBJ1-5	CASRPGGTNQPQHF	TGCGCCAGCCGACCCGGGGGTACCAATCAGCCCCAGCATTTT
NA	13	NA	TRBV29-1	TRBJ1-3	CSYREISGNTIYF	TGCAGCTACAGGGAAATCTCTGGAAACACCATATATTTT
NA	14	TRBD1	TRBV30	TRBJ1-5	CAWGTGAANQPQHF	TGTGCCTGGGGAACAGGGGCGGCCAATCAGCCCCAGCATTTT
NA	13	NA	TRBV11-2	TRBJ1-5	CASSKGEGQPQHF	TGTGCCAGCAGCAAAGGAGAGGGACAGCCCCAGCATTTT
NA	15	TRBD1	TRBV4-1	TRBJ2-7	CASSQAGRGSYEQYF	TGCGCCAGCAGCCAGGCGGGCAGGGGGTCCTACGAGCAGTACTTC
NA	15	NA	TRBV6-5	TRBJ1-6	CASSSSTAINSPLHF	NA
NA	15	TRBD1	TRBV5-1	TRBJ2-7	CASSAEDRGYYEQYF	TGCGCCAGCAGCGCGGAGGACAGGGGATACTACGAGCAGTACTTC
NA	15	TRBD2	TRBV11-2	TRBJ2-7	CASSFFREGVYEQYF	TGTGCCAGCAGCTTCTTCCGGGAGGGCGTATACGAGCAGTACTTC
NA	14	NA	TRBV21-1	TRBJ1-1	CASSKGDRGAEAFF	TGTGCCAGCAGCAAAGGGGACAGGGGGGCTGAAGCTTTCTTT
NA	13	NA	TRBV11-2	TRBJ2-3	CASRTIGTDTQYF	TGTGCCAGCCGTACGATAGGCACAGATACGCAGTATTTT
NA	15	NA	TRBV5-4	TRBJ2-2	CASSFGGLNTGELFF	TGTGCCAGCAGCTTTGGGGGCCTGAACACCGGGGAGCTGTTTTTT
NA	17	TRBD1	TRBV18	TRBJ1-5	CASSLRGQGVQYQPQHF	TGTGCCAGCTCACTCCGAGGACAGGGCGTACAATATCAGCCCCAGCATTTT
NA	16	NA	TRBV11-2	TRBJ1-2	CASSPNRARANYGYTF	TGTGCCAGCAGCCCGAACAGGGCGAGAGCTAACTATGGCTACACCTTC
NA	17	TRBD2	TRBV19	TRBJ2-2	CASSIGLAGGPTGELFF	TGTGCCAGTAGTATAGGGCTAGCGGGGGGGCCGACCGGGGAGCTGTTTTTT
NA	14	TRBD1	TRBV10-3	TRBJ1-4	CAISGGQGNEKLFF	TGTGCCATCAGTGGGGGACAGGGTAATGAAAAACTGTTTTTT
NA	12	NA	TRBV9	TRBJ2-7	CASSATGSEQYF	TGTGCCAGCAGCGCGACAGGAAGCGAGCAGTACTTC
few	16	TRBD2	TRBV7-9	TRBJ2-2	CASSILLAGSTGELFF	TGTGCCAGCAGCATTCTGCTAGCGGGCAGCACCGGGGAGCTGTTTTTT
NA	14	TRBD1	TRBV28	TRBJ2-5	CASTLRQGGRTQYF	TGTGCCAGCACCCTTCGACAGGGGGGCCGGACCCAGTACTTC
once	14	NA	TRBV28	TRBJ1-4	CASSRFATNEKLFF	TGTGCCAGCAGTCGTTTCGCAACTAATGAAAAACTGTTTTTT
NA	15	TRBD1	TRBV24-1	TRBJ2-3	CATSDFRTGTDTQYF	TGTGCCACCAGTGATTTCCGGACAGGGACAGATACGCAGTATTTT
NA	19	TRBD2	TRBV28	TRBJ2-1	CASSLLRSATSGRSNEQFF	TGTGCCAGCAGTTTATTACGGTCAGCGACTAGCGGGAGGTCCAATGAGCAGTTCTTC
NA	15	NA	TRBV15	TRBJ1-1	CATSSVGVVYTEAFF	TGTGCCACCAGCAGTGTCGGGGTAGTTTACACTGAAGCTTTCTTT
few	15	NA	TRBV11-2	TRBJ1-5	CASSFTGNNNQPQHF	TGTGCCAGCAGCTTTACCGGGAATAACAATCAGCCCCAGCATTTT
NA	15	TRBD1	TRBV30	TRBJ2-3	CAWSVPRQGRDTQYF	TGTGCCTGGAGTGTACCTCGACAGGGGAGGGATACGCAGTATTTT
NA	13	NA	TRBV11-2	TRBJ1-2	CASSPTVDYGYTF	TGTGCCAGCAGCCCGACAGTCGACTATGGCTACACCTTC
NA	16	NA	TRBV5-8	TRBJ1-5	CASSTGFGSIHQPQHF	TGTGCCAGCAGTACAGGGTTTGGGTCTATCCATCAGCCCCAGCATTTT
once	15	TRBD1	TRBV10-1	TRBJ2-2	CASSGQDRGTGELFF	TGCGCCAGCAGCGGACAGGACAGGGGCACCGGGGAGCTGTTTTTT
NA	12	NA	TRBV5-1	TRBJ2-2	CASSSGSGELFF	TGCGCCAGCAGCTCGGGGTCCGGGGAGCTGTTTTTT
once	14	TRBD1	TRBV9	TRBJ1-2	CASSVGTGIYGYTF	TGTGCCAGCAGCGTAGGGACAGGGATTTATGGCTACACCTTC
NA	14	NA	TRBV7-3	TRBJ1-1	CASSEARGTTEAFF	TGTGCCAGCAGCGAGGCACGGGGGACCACTGAAGCTTTCTTT
once	15	NA	TRBV4-3	TRBJ1-2	CASSQETGVGYGYTF	TGCGCCAGCAGCCAAGAAACGGGTGTGGGTTATGGCTACACCTTC
once	12	NA	TRBV2	TRBJ1-2	CASSWRVEGYTF	TGTGCCAGCAGTTGGCGGGTTGAGGGCTACACCTTC
NA	12	NA	TRBV12-3/TRBV12-4	TRBJ1-2	CASSWVDSGYTF	TGTGCCAGCAGTTGGGTGGACAGCGGCTACACCTTC
NA	12	TRBD2	TRBV11-2	TRBJ2-7	CASSSGGNEQYF	TGTGCCAGCAGCTCCGGGGGGAACGAGCAGTACTTC
NA	14	NA	TRBV7-8	TRBJ1-2	CASSSGRGNYGYTF	TGTGCCAGCAGTTCTGGACGGGGAAACTATGGCTACACCTTC
NA	16	NA	TRBV4-1	TRBJ1-1	CASSQDIAGPYTEAFF	TGCGCCAGCAGCCAAGATATTGCAGGGCCCTACACTGAAGCTTTCTTT
NA	15	TRBD1	TRBV19	TRBJ1-1	CASSGTGTPNTEAFF	TGTGCCAGTAGTGGGACAGGGACCCCCAACACTGAAGCTTTCTTT
NA	15	NA	TRBV4-1	TRBJ1-5	CASSQDTGESQPQHF	TGCGCCAGCAGCCAAGATACGGGGGAAAGTCAGCCCCAGCATTTT
NA	16	NA	TRBV24-1	TRBJ2-3	CATSDSAGPVADTQYF	TGTGCCACCAGTGATTCGGCGGGCCCGGTAGCAGATACGCAGTATTTT
NA	13	NA	TRBV9	TRBJ2-2	CASSVRYSGELFF	TGTGCCAGCAGCGTCCGCTATTCCGGGGAGCTGTTTTTT
NA	13	NA	TRBV19	TRBJ2-7	CASSIAGGSEQYF	TGTGCCAGTAGTATAGCTGGAGGGTCCGAGCAGTACTTC
NA	15	NA	TRBV10-1	TRBJ1-6	CASRKDGSRDSPLHF	TGCGCCAGCAGGAAGGATGGGAGCCGGGATTCACCCCTCCACTTT
NA	13	NA	TRBV29-1	TRBJ2-7	CSGGRGRTYEQYF	TGCAGCGGCGGGCGCGGGCGAACCTACGAGCAGTACTTC
NA	15	TRBD1	TRBV2	TRBJ1-1	CASRWRGDRDTEAFF	TGTGCCAGCCGTTGGCGGGGCGACAGGGACACTGAAGCTTTCTTT
NA	13	TRBD1	TRBV18	TRBJ2-7	CASSAGQGVEQYF	TGTGCCAGCTCGGCTGGTCAGGGGGTCGAGCAGTACTTC
once	12	NA	TRBV2	TRBJ2-7	CASSDEGYEQYF	TGTGCCAGCAGTGACGAGGGCTACGAGCAGTACTTC
NA	15	NA	TRBV7-2	TRBJ2-1	CASSSNTGIYNEQFF	TGTGCCAGCAGCTCAAATACGGGGATTTACAATGAGCAGTTCTTC
NA	16	TRBD2	TRBV4-1	TRBJ2-1	CASSQRNIAGKGEQFF	TGCGCCAGCAGCCAAAGGAACATAGCGGGGAAGGGTGAGCAGTTCTTC
once	15	TRBD1	TRBV2	TRBJ1-3	CASSSDRVSGNTIYF	TGTGCCAGCAGCTCAGACAGGGTATCAGGAAACACCATATATTTT